Below are 30 T cell receptor beta chains sequenced from a single sample in a study of cytomegalovirus exposure and HLA in healthy donors. The PCR employed 60 Vbeta primers together with 13 Jbeta primers. The data were produced by immunoSEQ multiplex PCR, yet TCRdb's version contains in-frame clones alone and is incomplete. The sample records 100,000 or so clones, just under 75% being singletons. Sample: PBMCs. These receptors all come from a human donor in good health.

This clone was seen only a few times. The chain has TRBV19 and TRBJ1-2; D is possibly TRBD1 (6 bases). From germline, CDR1 is LNHDA and CDR2 SQIVND (reference sequence). The ends were cut back, 3 bases at V and 6 bases at J, with 14 bases in the middle. The CDR3 has 14 amino acids. The CDR3 is CASSMGPGVDGYTF. The CDR3 nucleotides read TGTGCCAGTAGTATGGGTCCAGGGGTCGATGGCTACACCTTC.

The sample holds a few counts of this clone. This CDR3 reads CASSLVASLNIDEQFF. CDR3 DNA sequence: TGTGCCAGCAGCTTAGTGGCTAGTTTGAATATCGATGAGCAGTTCTTC. V and J are TRBV11-2 and TRBJ2-1; D not certain. This CDR3 spans 16 amino acids. The germline V gene has CDR1 SGHAT and CDR2 FQNNGV. Trimming stripped 1 base from V and 8 bases from J, with 18 bases between. Looking up the rest from reference TRBV11-2 and TRBJ2-1 gives the full variable domain: EAGVAQSPRYKIIEKRQSVAFWCNPISGHATLYWYQQILGQGPKLLIQFQNNGVVDDSQLPKDRFSAERLKGVDSTLKIQPAKLEDSAVYLCASSLVASLNIDEQFFGPGTRLTVL.

The chain has TRBV2 and TRBJ2-1; 11 bases agree with TRBD2. The CDR3 loop spans 16 amino acids. V shed 6 bases and J 9 bases; nucleotides not matched to a gene: 13. Germline lookup yields CDR1 SNHLY and CDR2 FYNNEI. For the CDR3, the DNA is TGTGCCAGCAGCCGAATAGCGGGAGGGACGGGAGGTGAGCAGTTCTTC. It is translated as CASSRIAGGTGGEQFF.

The chain links TRBV7-7 to TRBJ2-5; D possibly corresponds to TRBD1 (7 bases). This CDR3 is 15 amino acids long. In germline, CDR1 is SSHAT, CDR2 FNYEAQ (reference sequence). Trimming removed 1 base from V and 1 base from J, with 10 bases in between. The chain's CDR3 is CASSLGQGGQETQYF. The CDR3 DNA reads as TGTGCCAGCAGCTTAGGACAGGGAGGCCAAGAGACCCAGTACTTC.

This chain uses TRBV5-3 with TRBJ2-7, with 9 bases aligning to TRBD1. TRBV5-3 is sorted into the ORF group, with uncertain function. CDR3 size: 15 residues. V lost 0 bases to trimming and J lost 5 bases; unmatched junction nucleotides: 6. The DNA of the CDR3 is TGTGCCAGAAGCTTGGGGGGGACAGGGCCCCACGAGCAGTACTTC. Translation gives CARSLGGTGPHEQYF.

This clone appeared once. The chain employs TRBV19 and TRBJ2-4, with TRBD1 identical over 9 bases. Germline CDR1 is LNHDA and CDR2 is SQIVND (reference sequence). Trimming removed 5 bases from V and 8 bases from J; junction bases left unmatched: 10. The CDR3 runs to 15 residues. Here the CDR3 reads CASSARDRVRHIQYF. CDR3 coding DNA: TGTGCCAGTAGTGCCCGGGACAGGGTCCGACACATTCAGTACTTC. The complete variable domain, with remaining parts taken from reference TRBV19 and TRBJ2-4, reads DGGITQSPKYLFRKEGQNVTLSCEQNLNHDAMYWYRQDPGQGLRLIYYSQIVNDFQKGDIAEGYSVSREKKESFPLTVTSAQKNPTAFYLCASSARDRVRHIQYFGAGTRLSVL.

This clone showed up just a few times. The chain links TRBV30 to TRBJ2-5, with D unresolved. Germline V gene lookup returns CDR1 GTSNPN and CDR2 SVGIG (reference sequence). The V end was cut by 4 bases, the J end by 2 bases, with 8 bases between. This CDR3 spans 12 amino acids. The CDR3 spells CAWTRFQETQYF. The DNA for the CDR3 is TGTGCCTGGACCAGGTTTCAAGAGACCCAGTACTTC.

CDR3 region: CASSPSNQPQHF. In DNA form, the CDR3 reads TGTGCCAGCAGCCCTTCCAATCAGCCCCAGCATTTT. The rearrangement uses TRBV7-9 and TRBJ1-5; D ambiguous. Germline V gene data show CDR1 as SEHNR and CDR2 as FQNEAQ (reference sequence). The CDR3 covers 12 residues. V was trimmed by 5 bases and J by 3 bases, leaving 5 bases between them.

This chain links TRBV7-2 with TRBJ2-3; 7 positions agree with TRBD1. V lost 4 bases to trimming and J lost 5 bases; unmatched junction nucleotides: 9. There are 15 residues in the CDR3. Germline lookup yields CDR1 SGHTA and CDR2 FQGNSA. CDR3 sequence (DNA): TGTGCCAGCAGCTCTCGTGGGACAGCAGAAGATACGCAGTATTTT. As protein: CASSSRGTAEDTQYF. The full variable domain, completed using reference TRBV7-2 and TRBJ2-3, is GAGVSQSPSNKVTEKGKDVELRCDPISGHTALYWYRQSLGQGLEFLIYFQGNSAPDKSGLPSDRFSAERTGGSVSTLTIQRTQQEDSAVYLCASSSRGTAEDTQYFGPGTRLTVL.

The rearrangement uses TRBV5-1 and TRBJ2-2; D is perhaps TRBD1 (6 bases). Germline CDR1 is SGHRS and CDR2 is YFSETQ. Trimming cost V 0 bases and J 5 bases, with 11 bases left between them. The CDR3 runs 15 residues. The CDR3 coding sequence is TGCGCCAGCAGCTTGGTACAGGGATCAACCGGGGAGCTGTTTTTT. As protein: CASSLVQGSTGELFF.

The V and J genes are TRBV28 and TRBJ1-2; D is undetermined. The ends were cut back, 7 bases at V and 2 bases at J, with 11 bases in the middle. CDR3 length: 13 residues. Germline lookup yields CDR1 MDHEN and CDR2 SYDVKM. The CDR3 DNA follows: TGTGCCAGCAAAACAAGCAGGAACTATGGCTACACCTTC. Translated: CASKTSRNYGYTF.

The J gene is TRBJ2-2, the V gene TRBV7-9; unclear D gene. The V gene lost 7 bases and the J gene lost 2 bases, with 17 bases spanning the gap. Germline CDR1 SEHNR, CDR2 FQNEAQ (reference sequence). This CDR3 spans 16 amino acids. The CDR3 DNA sequence: TGTGCCAGCAAACGTCCTGGTTCCGGTAACACCGGGGAGCTGTTTTTT. It specifies CASKRPGSGNTGELFF.

The gene calls are TRBV6-6 and TRBJ2-7; D ambiguous. In germline, CDR1 is MNHNY, CDR2 SVGAGI (reference sequence). CDR3 length: 15 amino acids. The V end lost 7 bases, the J end lost 6 bases, and 22 bases lay between the germline ends. CDR3 in amino acids: CASTRASSRGGEQYF. In DNA, the CDR3 is TGTGCCAGCACCCGAGCCAGCAGCCGAGGTGGCGAGCAGTACTTC.

The chain uses TRBV20-1 and TRBJ2-7; no clear D gene. The CDR3 consists of 11 residues. Looked up from germline, CDR1 is DFQATT and CDR2 is SNEGSKA (reference sequence). Trimming removed 3 bases from V and 6 bases from J, with 9 bases in between. The CDR3 sequence is CSASLAAEQYF. Written as DNA, the CDR3 is TGCAGTGCTAGTCTTGCGGCCGAGCAGTACTTC.

The chain is built from TRBV28 and TRBJ1-6; D is unclear. V lost 0 bases and J lost 6, with 9 bases in between. The germline gives CDR1 MDHEN, CDR2 SYDVKM. The CDR3 is 15 residues long. CDR3 nucleotides: TGTGCCAGCAGTTTATGGGACTCGGGTAATTCACCCCTCCACTTT. Translation: CASSLWDSGNSPLHF.

In this sample, this clone turned up once. The chain combines TRBV7-6 with TRBJ2-7, with TRBD1 matching 7 bases. The CDR3 length is 15 residues. Germline lookup yields CDR1 SGHVS and CDR2 FNYEAQ. Trimming at V came to 0 bases and at J to 1 base, leaving 3 bases not matched to a gene. The CDR3 reads CASSLAGTASYEQYF. Written as DNA, the CDR3 is TGTGCCAGCAGCTTAGCCGGGACAGCGTCCTACGAGCAGTACTTC.

This clone was observed a handful of times. The genes are TRBV27 and TRBJ1-5, with 7 bases matching TRBD1. V trimming: 2 bases; J trimming: 11 bases; junction bases outside the gene matches: 9. Germline V gives CDR1 MNHEY, CDR2 SMNVEV (reference sequence). The CDR3 runs to 14 residues. The CDR3 region is CASSLGTEKSAQHF. Written as DNA, the CDR3 is TGTGCCAGCAGTTTAGGGACAGAGAAATCAGCCCAGCATTTT.

This rearrangement joins TRBV14 to TRBJ1-3, with D possibly TRBD1 on 6 matching bases. The CDR3 totals 14 residues. V dropped 6 bases and J dropped 4 bases, with 13 bases sitting between them. In germline, CDR1 is SGHDN, CDR2 FVKESK. This chain's CDR3 is CASSPTGFGNTIYF. CDR3 nucleotides: TGTGCCAGCAGTCCGACAGGTTTCGGAAACACCATATATTTT.

V is TRBV6-6 and J is TRBJ1-4; 9 positions match TRBD1. V lost 7 bases to trimming and J lost 3 bases; unmatched junction nucleotides: 6. The CDR3 length is 15 residues. The V gene's germline CDR1 is MNHNY and CDR2 SVGAGI (reference sequence). CDR3 amino acids: CASKTGGGSNEKLFF. CDR3 bases: TGTGCCAGCAAAACAGGGGGCGGGTCTAATGAAAAACTGTTTTTT.

This clone was observed a single time. This chain connects TRBV5-4 to TRBJ1-1; TRBD1 matches 8 bases. The CDR3 is 16 residues long. Germline CDR1 and CDR2: SGHNT and YYREEE (reference sequence). The V segment lost 5 bases and the J segment 6 bases; nucleotides outside the gene matches: 15. The CDR3 region is CASSKWADRGDAEAFF. CDR3 DNA: TGTGCCAGCAGTAAATGGGCCGACAGGGGAGATGCTGAAGCTTTCTTT.

This chain joins TRBV5-4 and TRBJ2-2; TRBD2 agrees at 7 bases. The ends lost 4 bases at V and 2 bases at J; junction bases unmatched: 11. Germline V CDR1 and CDR2: SGHNT, YYREEE (reference sequence). CDR3 length: 17 residues. This CDR3 is CASSPSQAGRNTGELFF. For the CDR3, the DNA is TGTGCCAGCAGCCCTTCCCAAGCGGGGAGAAACACCGGGGAGCTGTTTTTT.

The J gene is TRBJ2-1, the V gene TRBV15, with unresolved D. V was shortened by 8 bases and J by 0 bases, with 11 bases between the two germline ends. The germline V gene has CDR1 LNHNV and CDR2 YYDKDF (reference sequence). The CDR3 length is 14 residues. The CDR3 spells CATAAESSYNEQFF. DNA of the CDR3: TGTGCCACCGCGGCGGAGAGCTCCTACAATGAGCAGTTCTTC.

The chain combines TRBV19 with TRBJ1-1; unclear D gene. Trimming removed 1 base at V and 3 bases at J, with 12 bases between. CDR3 length: 15 residues. Germline assignment: CDR1 LNHDA and CDR2 SQIVND (reference sequence). The chain's CDR3 is CASSIGPSGDTEAFF. The DNA for the CDR3 is TGTGCCAGTAGTATAGGACCTTCCGGGGACACTGAAGCTTTCTTT.

V gene TRBV11-3 combines with J gene TRBJ1-5, with D possibly being TRBD1 (6 bases). V lost 1 base and J lost 4, with 17 bases in between. Germline V lookup: CDR1 SGHNT, CDR2 YENEEA. This CDR3 has 17 residues. The CDR3 DNA sequence: TGTGCCAGCAGCTTAGGTGACAGGTATTCCCATAATCAGCCCCAGCATTTT. As protein: CASSLGDRYSHNQPQHF.

CDR3 protein: CASSGGTASGYTF. For the CDR3, the DNA is TGTGCCAGCAGCGGAGGGACAGCCTCAGGCTACACCTTC. The rearrangement uses TRBV9 and TRBJ1-2, with 7 bases matching TRBD1. Germline loops: CDR1 SGDLS, CDR2 YYNGEE. The CDR3 is 13 residues long. The V gene end was trimmed by 3 bases and the J gene end by 8 bases; junction bases not matched to a gene: 7.

In this sample, this clone turned up once. V and J are TRBV30 and TRBJ1-6, with 7 bases that match TRBD1. Germline V gene sequence: CDR1 GTSNPN, CDR2 SVGIG (reference sequence). Unmatched junction bases numbered 5, after V lost 0 bases and J lost 9 bases. The CDR3 has 14 amino acids. The CDR3 sequence: CAWSVTGTGSPLHF. The DNA of the CDR3 is TGTGCCTGGAGTGTGACAGGGACGGGTTCACCCCTCCACTTT.

The chain has TRBV7-8 and TRBJ2-7; a weak D match, TRBD2 (6 bases). CDR1 SGHVS and CDR2 FQNEAQ come from the germline V gene. The CDR3 has 16 residues. The V end was cut by 5 bases, the J end by 2 bases, with 19 bases between. CDR3 in amino acids: CASSGETGTPAYEQYF. CDR3 DNA: TGTGCCAGCAGCGGAGAGACCGGGACTCCGGCCTACGAGCAGTACTTC.

This clone turned up a few times. The chain carries TRBV2 and TRBJ1-1; 7 bases fit TRBD1. With V trimmed by 8 bases and J by 4 bases, 13 bases remained unmatched. Germline lookup yields CDR1 SNHLY and CDR2 FYNNEI. This CDR3 region has 15 residues. The CDR3 protein is CASSRQGGLGTEAFF. CDR3 nucleotides: TGTGCCAGCTCCCGACAGGGTGGTTTGGGCACTGAAGCTTTCTTT.

The chain links TRBV5-1 to TRBJ2-5, with 9 bases aligning to TRBD1. The ends lost 0 bases at V and 3 bases at J; junction bases unmatched: 3. CDR1 is SGHRS and CDR2 is YFSETQ in the germline V gene. The CDR3 sequence is 15 residues long. The CDR3 DNA follows: TGCGCCAGCAGCTTGGCACAGGGGGCTGAAGAGACCCAGTACTTC. Translating it yields CASSLAQGAEETQYF. The variable domain in full, completed from reference TRBV5-1 and TRBJ2-5, reads KAGVTQTPRYLIKTRGQQVTLSCSPISGHRSVSWYQQTPGQGLQFLFEYFSETQRNKGNFPGRFSGRQFSNSRSEMNVSTLELGDSALYLCASSLAQGAEETQYFGPGTRLLVL.

This clone was seen a handful of times. The chain is built from TRBV4-1 and TRBJ2-3; the D gene is possibly TRBD2 (5 bases). Germline loops: CDR1 MGHRA, CDR2 YSYEKL. V lost 5 bases to trimming and J lost 3 bases, with 21 bases between them. The CDR3 loop spans 17 amino acids. CDR3 region: CASSFKREGGITDTQYF. The CDR3 nucleotides read TGCGCCAGCAGCTTCAAGAGAGAGGGTGGAATAACAGATACGCAGTATTTT.